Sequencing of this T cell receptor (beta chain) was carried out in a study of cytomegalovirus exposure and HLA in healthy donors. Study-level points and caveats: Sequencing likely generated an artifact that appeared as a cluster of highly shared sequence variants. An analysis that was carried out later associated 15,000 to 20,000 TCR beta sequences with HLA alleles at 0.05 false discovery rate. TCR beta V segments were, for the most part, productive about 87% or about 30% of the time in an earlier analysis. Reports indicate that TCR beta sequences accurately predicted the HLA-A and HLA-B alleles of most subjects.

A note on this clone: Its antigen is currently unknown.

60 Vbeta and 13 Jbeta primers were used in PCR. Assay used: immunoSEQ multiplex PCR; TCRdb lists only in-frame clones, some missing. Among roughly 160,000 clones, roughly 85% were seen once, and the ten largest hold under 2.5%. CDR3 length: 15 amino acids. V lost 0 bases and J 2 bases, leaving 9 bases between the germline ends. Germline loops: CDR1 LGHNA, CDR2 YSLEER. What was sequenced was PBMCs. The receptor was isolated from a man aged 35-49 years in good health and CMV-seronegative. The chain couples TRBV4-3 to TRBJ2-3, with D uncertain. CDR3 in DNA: TGCGCCAGCAGCCAAGAATTAGCCCTCACAGATACGCAGTATTTT. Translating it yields CASSQELALTDTQYF.